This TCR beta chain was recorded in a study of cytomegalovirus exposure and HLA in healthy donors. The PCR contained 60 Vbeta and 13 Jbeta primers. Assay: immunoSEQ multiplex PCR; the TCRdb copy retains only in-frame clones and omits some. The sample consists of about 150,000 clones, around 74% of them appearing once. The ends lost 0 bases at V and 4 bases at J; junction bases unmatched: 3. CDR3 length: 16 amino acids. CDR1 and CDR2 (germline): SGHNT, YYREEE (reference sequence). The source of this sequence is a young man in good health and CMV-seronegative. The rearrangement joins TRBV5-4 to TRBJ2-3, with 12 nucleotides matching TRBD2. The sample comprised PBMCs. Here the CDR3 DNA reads TGTGCCAGCAGCTTGGCTAGCGGGAGGGTCCCAGATACGCAGTATTTT. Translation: CASSLASGRVPDTQYF.